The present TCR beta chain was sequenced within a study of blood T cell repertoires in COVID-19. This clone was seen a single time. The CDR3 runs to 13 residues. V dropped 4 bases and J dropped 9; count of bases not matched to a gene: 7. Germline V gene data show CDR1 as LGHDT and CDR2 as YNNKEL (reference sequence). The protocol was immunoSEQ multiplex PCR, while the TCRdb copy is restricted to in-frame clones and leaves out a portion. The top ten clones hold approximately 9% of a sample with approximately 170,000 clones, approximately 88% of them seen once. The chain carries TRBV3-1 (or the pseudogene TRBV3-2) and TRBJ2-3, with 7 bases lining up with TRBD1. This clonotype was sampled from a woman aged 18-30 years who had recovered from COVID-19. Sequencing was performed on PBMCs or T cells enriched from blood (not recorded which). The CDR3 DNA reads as TGTGCCAGCAGCCCACCGGACAGGTTAACGCAGTATTTT. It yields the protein CASSPPDRLTQYF.